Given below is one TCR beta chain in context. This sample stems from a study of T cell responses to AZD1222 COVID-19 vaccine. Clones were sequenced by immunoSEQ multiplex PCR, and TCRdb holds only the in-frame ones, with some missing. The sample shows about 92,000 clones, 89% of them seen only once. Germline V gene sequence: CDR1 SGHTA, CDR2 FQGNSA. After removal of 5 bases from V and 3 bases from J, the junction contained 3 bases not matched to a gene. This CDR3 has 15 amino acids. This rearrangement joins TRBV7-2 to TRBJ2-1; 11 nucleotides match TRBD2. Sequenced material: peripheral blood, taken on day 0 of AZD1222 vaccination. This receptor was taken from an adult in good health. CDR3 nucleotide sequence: TGTGCCAGCAGCCCCCTAGCGGGGGGCTACAATGAGCAGTTCTTC. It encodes CASSPLAGGYNEQFF.